A selection of T cell receptor beta chains follows, all from one sample in a study of cytomegalovirus exposure and HLA in healthy donors. The assay was immunoSEQ multiplex PCR, and TCRdb's table has in-frame clones only and misses some. The profile shows 72,000 or so clones, around 70% of them singletons. The sequencing input was PBMCs. The receptor set was obtained from a human donor in good health. CDR3s include the opening cysteine and the closing phenylalanine or tryptophan. The D gene is left open where the match is weak. Some rows mark clone size as missing; the rest say once, few, many or name a class of expanded clone.

TRBJ2-7 | TRBV7-9 | TRBD2 | - | CASSLALAGGVGHEQYF | TGTGCCAGCAGCCTAGCACTAGCGGGAGGAGTAGGGCACGAGCAGTACTTC
TRBJ2-5 | TRBV28 | TRBD1 | - | CASSLGGQGRRGTQYF | TGTGCCAGCAGTTTAGGGGGACAGGGCCGTCGGGGGACCCAGTACTTC
TRBJ2-1 | TRBV2 | - | - | CASSDGGASYNEQFF | TGTGCCAGCTCTGATGGAGGGGCCTCCTACAATGAGCAGTTCTTC
TRBJ1-2 | TRBV5-1 | TRBD1 | - | CASFQGTGRNYGYTF | TGCGCCAGCTTTCAAGGGACAGGGAGGAACTATGGCTACACCTTC
TRBJ1-2 | TRBV29-1 | - | - | CSVMTGLTGYTF | TGCAGCGTTATGACAGGTTTGACTGGCTACACCTTC
TRBJ1-1 | TRBV19 | TRBD1 | - | CASSIVLKGANTEAFF | TGTGCCAGTAGTATAGTACTTAAGGGGGCGAACACTGAAGCTTTCTTT
TRBJ1-3 | TRBV6-1 | - | once | CASSFKGDSGNTIYF | TGTGCCAGCAGTTTTAAGGGGGACTCTGGAAACACCATATATTTT
TRBJ2-5 | TRBV9 | TRBD2 | - | CASSLSGVGETQYF | TGTGCCAGCAGCTTAAGCGGGGTGGGAGAGACCCAGTACTTC
TRBJ2-7 | TRBV11-2 | - | - | CASSSHGLSEQYF | TGTGCCAGCAGCTCCCACGGACTGAGCGAGCAGTACTTC
TRBJ2-1 | TRBV5-4 | TRBD2 | few | CASSLGLAGANEQFF | TGTGCCAGCAGCCTAGGACTAGCGGGTGCCAATGAGCAGTTCTTC
TRBJ1-1 | TRBV7-8 | TRBD1 | few | CASTRTGGLNTEAFF | TGTGCCAGCACCAGGACAGGGGGTTTGAACACTGAAGCTTTCTTT
TRBJ2-7 | TRBV6-4 | TRBD2 | few | CASSAEVGGEQYF | TGTGCCAGCAGTGCTGAAGTCGGGGGGGAGCAGTACTTC
TRBJ2-5 | TRBV28 | - | - | CATRTWTAKETQYF | TGTGCCACTAGGACTTGGACTGCCAAAGAGACCCAGTACTTC
TRBJ2-7 | TRBV30 | TRBD2 | - | CAWSDIGTSGSYEQYF | TGTGCCTGGAGTGACATCGGGACTAGCGGCTCCTACGAGCAGTACTTC
TRBJ1-5 | TRBV2 | - | few | CASSAQTGGDQPQHF | TGTGCCAGCAGTGCTCAAACAGGAGGGGATCAGCCCCAGCATTTT
TRBJ2-1 | TRBV10-3 | TRBD2 | few | CAISRQTSGTGYEQFF | TGTGCCATCAGTCGACAGACTAGCGGTACCGGCTATGAGCAGTTCTTC
TRBJ2-2 | TRBV9 | - | few | CASSVDSPNTGELFF | TGTGCCAGCAGCGTAGACAGTCCGAACACCGGGGAGCTGTTTTTT
TRBJ2-7 | TRBV5-1 | TRBD1 | - | CASSLDRTGGGYEQYF | TGCGCCAGCAGCTTGGACAGGACAGGGGGCGGATACGAGCAGTACTTC
TRBJ2-7 | TRBV11-2 | - | - | CASSLQSGGFMDYEQYF | TGTGCCAGCAGCCTCCAAAGTGGAGGGTTTATGGACTACGAGCAGTACTTC
TRBJ2-7 | TRBV6-5 | - | - | CASRHTGLDEQYF | TGTGCCAGCAGACACACAGGGTTGGACGAGCAGTACTTC
TRBJ2-3 | TRBV2 | - | - | CASRSGGTFTDTQYF | TGTGCCAGCCGAAGTGGTGGCACCTTCACAGATACGCAGTATTTT
TRBJ1-1 | TRBV25-1 | - | few | CASSVRRDGEAFF | TGTGCCAGCAGTGTGAGGAGGGACGGTGAAGCTTTCTTT
TRBJ2-2 | TRBV7-3 | - | - | CASSLTGLTGELFF | TGTGCCAGCAGCTTAACGGGCCTCACCGGGGAGCTGTTTTTT
TRBJ2-2 | TRBV7-6 | - | - | CASSFIGSPNTGELFF | TGTGCCAGCAGCTTTATCGGGAGTCCGAACACCGGGGAGCTGTTTTTT
TRBJ1-4 | TRBV6-5 | - | few | CASSWAHEKLFF | TGTGCCAGCAGCTGGGCTCATGAAAAACTGTTTTTT
TRBJ1-1 | TRBV11-1 | - | - | CASTRSGGPYVTEAFF | TGTGCCAGCACCCGATCCGGGGGGCCTTACGTCACTGAAGCTTTCTTT
TRBJ2-7 | TRBV6-6 | TRBD1 | few | CASSPLGQGAREQYF | TGTGCCAGCAGTCCGCTTGGACAGGGGGCTCGAGAGCAGTACTTC
TRBJ2-7 | TRBV10-1 | - | - | CASSRGGAVGEQYF | TGCGCCAGCAGTAGAGGCGGAGCGGTCGGCGAGCAGTACTTC
TRBJ1-1 | TRBV28 | TRBD1 | - | CASKTGGRWTEAFF | TGTGCCAGTAAGACAGGGGGGCGATGGACTGAAGCTTTCTTT
TRBJ1-1 | TRBV6-1 | - | few | CASTHGGLYTEAFF | TGTGCCAGCACCCACGGGGGGCTCTACACTGAAGCTTTCTTT
TRBJ2-7 | TRBV30 | - | - | CAWSGRGAYEQYF | TGTGCCTGGAGTGGCAGGGGAGCCTACGAGCAGTACTTC
TRBJ2-1 | TRBV19 | TRBD2 | many | CASSIGLADYNEQFF | TGTGCCAGTAGTATCGGACTAGCGGATTACAATGAGCAGTTCTTC
TRBJ2-5 | TRBV30 | TRBD2 | - | CAWSPGTSLETQYF | TGTGCCTGGAGTCCCGGGACTAGCCTAGAGACCCAGTACTTC
TRBJ2-2 | TRBV5-1 | - | few | CASIWRGNTGELFF | TGCGCCAGCATATGGCGGGGGAACACCGGGGAGCTGTTTTTT
TRBJ1-4 | TRBV29-1 | - | - | CSVEGSGAEEKLFF | TGCAGCGTCGAGGGATCAGGGGCTGAGGAAAAACTGTTTTTT
TRBJ1-3 | TRBV19 | - | few | CASSVQVGNTIYF | TGTGCCAGTAGTGTACAGGTTGGAAACACCATATATTTT
TRBJ1-6 | TRBV30 | TRBD1 | once | CAWSQGAENSPLHF | TGTGCCTGGAGTCAGGGGGCGGAAAATTCACCCCTCCACTTT
TRBJ1-5 | TRBV6-5 | - | - | CASSRSISNQPQHF | TGTGCCAGCTCACGGAGTATAAGCAATCAGCCCCAGCATTTT
TRBJ2-7 | TRBV6-5 | - | few | CASSYSIKSHEQYF | TGTGCCAGCAGTTACTCGATTAAAAGCCACGAGCAGTACTTC
TRBJ1-5 | TRBV10-3 | - | - | CAINRDSNQPQHF | TGTGCCATCAACAGAGATAGCAATCAGCCCCAGCATTTT
TRBJ1-2 | TRBV4-1 | - | - | CASSQESGRGAGGYTF | TGCGCCAGCAGCCAAGAATCTGGCAGGGGCGCGGGTGGCTACACCTTC